The sample holds a few counts of the clone carrying this TCR beta chain. Its antigen is undetermined. A second PCR, run for about 7 to 11 cycles, used a sample-barcoded 5' primer plus a J-beta primer mix. Any given sample supplied a minimum of 2.5 million CDR3-containing paired-end reads. MiXCR was run by TCRdb on the 5' RACE reads, yielding one entry per CDR3 protein. Among about 1.5 million distinct CDR3 sequences, less than 45% were seen once, and the ten largest hold about 4.1%. Per germline, CDR1 DFQATT and CDR2 SNEGSKA (reference sequence). The V gene lost 2 bases and the J gene lost 10 bases, with 14 bases spanning the gap. This CDR3 region has 12 residues. This record comes from a study of blood T cells in healthy people across ages. Overall study findings and caveats: A strong correlation was seen between TCR beta diversity and naive T cell percentage. Aged donors had fewer naive CD4+ cells and lower diversity than long-lived donors.

The TCR was taken from a woman under 30 in good health. The specimen was blood. The V and J genes are TRBV20-1 and TRBJ1-1; possible D gene TRBD1, 6 bases. This chain's CDR3 is CSARRTPGAAFF. CDR3 DNA: TGCAGTGCTAGAAGGACTCCAGGGGCAGCTTTCTTT.